These 25 T cell receptor beta chains were all obtained from the same sample, sequenced in a study of blood T cell repertoires in COVID-19. The protocol was immunoSEQ multiplex PCR, while the TCRdb copy is restricted to in-frame clones and leaves out a portion. Among about 220,000 clones listed, roughly nine tenths were seen once. Sequenced: PBMCs or T cells enriched from blood (not recorded which). The origin of the receptors is a woman under 30 in a cohort exposed to, infected with or recovered from COVID-19 (not recorded which).

The V and J genes are TRBV6-5 and TRBJ1-6; unclear D gene. This CDR3 has 13 residues. V lost 11 bases to trimming and J lost 0 bases, with 8 bases between them. CDR1 is MNHEY and CDR2 is SVGAGI in the germline V gene. The CDR3 protein is CAVRSSYNSPLHF. The CDR3, as DNA: TGTGCCGTCAGAAGCTCCTATAATTCACCCCTCCACTTT.

The genes are TRBV19 and TRBJ2-2; 16 nucleotides align to TRBD2. CDR1 LNHDA and CDR2 SQIVND come from the germline V gene (reference sequence). The J segment lost 3 bases and the V segment lost 10 bases, leaving 11 bases of the junction unmatched. This CDR3 has 18 amino acids. The CDR3 DNA reads TGTGCCACCCGCCCGGGACTAGCGGGGGGGCGGGACACCGGGGAGCTGTTTTTT. This sequence encodes CATRPGLAGGRDTGELFF.

The chain couples TRBV18 to TRBJ1-2; D is unresolved. The germline V and J ends were trimmed by 2 bases and 0 bases, with 7 bases remaining between them. This CDR3 comprises 14 residues. Germline CDR1 KGHSH, CDR2 LQKENI. The CDR3 reads CASSPEAANYGYTF. The CDR3 nucleotides are TGTGCCAGCTCACCAGAGGCAGCTAACTATGGCTACACCTTC.

The rearrangement joins TRBV6-5 to TRBJ2-1; a possible D gene is TRBD2 (5 bases). Trimming took off 8 bases at V and 0 bases at J, with 14 bases between the two ends. Germline V gene data show CDR1 as MNHEY and CDR2 as SVGAGI. This CDR3 has 15 residues. CDR3 bases: TGTGCCAGCGGAATGCGAGGGAGCTCCTACAATGAGCAGTTCTTC. Amino acids: CASGMRGSSYNEQFF.

This clone was seen a single time. The chain recombines TRBV6-2 or TRBV6-3 with TRBJ2-3; 11 nucleotides align to TRBD1. Germline loops: CDR1 MNHEY, CDR2 SVGEGT. V shed 6 bases, J shed 8 bases, and the junction held 4 bases outside the gene matches. This CDR3 has 13 amino acids. CDR3 residues: CASSKGTGGTQYF. CDR3 in DNA: TGTGCCAGCAGCAAAGGGACAGGGGGTACGCAGTATTTT.

This clone has only one observation. The J gene is TRBJ2-1, the V gene TRBV4-1; TRBD2 agrees at 7 bases. Looked up from germline, CDR1 is MGHRA and CDR2 is YSYEKL. This CDR3 has 16 residues. Unmatched junction bases numbered 7, after V lost 0 bases and J lost 5 bases. In DNA form, the CDR3 reads TGCGCCAGCAGCCAAGACCGAGCGGGGCGAAACAATGAGCAGTTCTTC. This encodes CASSQDRAGRNNEQFF.

This clone was seen more than once but under ten times. The V and J genes are TRBV9 and TRBJ1-3; D uncertain. Germline lookup yields CDR1 SGDLS and CDR2 YYNGEE. V was pared by 0 bases and J by 0 bases, with 7 bases between. The CDR3 is made up of 15 amino acids. CDR3 nucleotide sequence: TGTGCCAGCAGCGTAGCGAGCTTCTCTGGAAACACCATATATTTT. Protein: CASSVASFSGNTIYF.

V is TRBV4-1 and J is TRBJ2-1; 9 bases fit TRBD2. Trimming cost V 0 bases and J 5 bases; bases outside gene matches: 8. CDR3 length equals 17 residues. The V gene's germline CDR1 is MGHRA and CDR2 YSYEKL. The CDR3, as DNA: TGCGCCAGCAGCCAAGATCTAGGACTAGCGACTAACAATGAGCAGTTCTTC. Translated: CASSQDLGLATNNEQFF.

V usage is TRBV9 and J usage is TRBJ1-3, with 12 bases that match TRBD1. The CDR3 runs 15 residues. The germline CDR1 and CDR2 sequences are SGDLS and YYNGEE. The junction had 6 bases not matched to a gene; V was cut back by 3 bases and J by 8 bases. CDR3 in amino acids: CASSAEGQGADTIYF. As DNA, the CDR3 is TGTGCCAGCAGCGCTGAGGGACAGGGGGCGGACACCATATATTTT.

This clone was detected once. V and J are TRBV28 and TRBJ1-6; TRBD1 is a possible D gene (6 bases). The CDR3 has 15 amino acids. Germline CDR1 and CDR2: MDHEN and SYDVKM. Between the trimmed V and J ends, which lost 5 bases and 5 bases, there was a span of 13 bases. The CDR3 protein is CASSLTGPDNSPLHF. The CDR3 coding sequence is TGTGCCAGCAGTCTGACAGGCCCCGATAATTCACCCCTCCACTTT.

The chain joins TRBV2 to TRBJ1-1; D may be TRBD1 (5 bases). Germline assignment: CDR1 SNHLY and CDR2 FYNNEI. The CDR3 is 14 residues long. The V end was cut by 5 bases, the J end by 6 bases, with 16 bases between. CDR3 coding DNA: TGTGCCAGCAGTACTTTAGAGGGGAGGGCTGAAGCTTTCTTT. Residues: CASSTLEGRAEAFF.

The V gene is TRBV24-1, the J gene TRBJ2-1; 7 bases are shared with TRBD2. In germline, CDR1 is KGHDR, CDR2 SFDVKD. The CDR3 totals 14 residues. V shed 1 base, J shed 7 bases, and the junction held 3 bases outside the gene matches. The CDR3 here is CATSDLWGGNEQFF. In DNA, the CDR3 is TGTGCCACCAGTGATTTATGGGGGGGTAATGAGCAGTTCTTC.

The rearrangement uses TRBV13 and TRBJ1-1, with 8 bases that match TRBD1. Germline V gene data show CDR1 as PRHDT and CDR2 as FYEKMQ (reference sequence). This CDR3 contains 14 residues. With 2 bases clipped from V and 5 bases from J, the junction kept 4 bases outside the gene matches. CDR3 amino acids: CASSLSTGGTEAFF. CDR3 bases: TGTGCCAGCAGCTTAAGTACAGGGGGAACTGAAGCTTTCTTT.

The rearrangement links TRBV7-9 to TRBJ2-2; TRBD2 is a possible D gene (5 bases). Germline CDR1 SEHNR, CDR2 FQNEAQ (reference sequence). The CDR3 spans 13 residues. The V and J ends lost 4 bases and 5 bases respectively, with 8 bases between them. The CDR3 sequence is CASSSRGTGELFF. CDR3 DNA: TGTGCCAGCAGCTCTCGGGGAACCGGGGAGCTGTTTTTT.

The rearrangement links TRBV10-3 to TRBJ1-2; 8 bases line up with TRBD1. V was clipped by 7 bases and J by 6 bases; unmatched bases: 10. From germline, CDR1 is ENHRY and CDR2 SYGVKD. This CDR3 has 14 amino acids. As DNA, the CDR3 is TGTGCCATCACCGAGCATCGGACAGGGAATGGCTACACCTTC. Protein sequence: CAITEHRTGNGYTF.

The genes are TRBV5-4 and TRBJ2-1, with D possibly matching TRBD2 (6 bases). The CDR3 runs 16 residues. The germline gives CDR1 SGHNT, CDR2 YYREEE (reference sequence). The V gene lost 0 bases and the J gene lost 3 bases, with 13 bases spanning the gap. CDR3 bases: TGTGCCAGCAGCTTGGCCGTAGCGGCGCTCTACAATGAGCAGTTCTTC. As protein: CASSLAVAALYNEQFF.

The V call is TRBV27, the J call TRBJ1-2; 10 bases align to TRBD1. The CDR3 runs 17 residues. J lost 5 bases, V lost 2 bases, and 11 bases had no gene match. Per the germline V gene, CDR1 is MNHEY and CDR2 is SMNVEV (reference sequence). The CDR3 DNA reads TGTGCCAGCAGTTTAGAGGGACAGGGGTCCTCGCTTTATGGCTACACCTTC. It translates to CASSLEGQGSSLYGYTF.

Points on this clone: Other DNA sequences of this sample code for an identical CDR3. The CDR3 DNA is TGCGCCAGCAGCTTGGGACAGGGAGGCAATCAGCCCCAGCATTTT. Protein sequence: CASSLGQGGNQPQHF. The V and J genes are TRBV5-1 and TRBJ1-5; TRBD1 matches 7 bases. The ends lost 0 bases at V and 2 bases at J; junction bases unmatched: 2. Germline lookup yields CDR1 SGHRS and CDR2 YFSETQ. The CDR3 contains 15 residues.

The chain has TRBV5-1 and TRBJ1-2; D uncertain. CDR1 and CDR2 (germline): SGHRS, YFSETQ. The CDR3 extends over 12 amino acids. V gave up 5 bases and J gave up 3 bases, with 8 bases separating them. The CDR3 DNA follows: TGCGCCAGCAGATTCGAGGACTATGGCTACACCTTC. Protein: CASRFEDYGYTF.

The chain employs TRBV19 and TRBJ2-1; 7 positions match TRBD2. The CDR3 length is 15 residues. Germline lookup yields CDR1 LNHDA and CDR2 SQIVND (reference sequence). The ends lost 7 bases at V and 7 bases at J; junction bases unmatched: 13. The CDR3 bases are TGTGCCAGTAACATGGGGGGGTTAGTCATGAATGAGCAGTTCTTC. Translated, it gives CASNMGGLVMNEQFF.

The chain carries TRBV4-1 and TRBJ1-2; possible D gene TRBD1, 5 bases. Germline loops: CDR1 MGHRA, CDR2 YSYEKL. With 1 base removed from V and 4 bases from J, the gap between germline ends came to 16 bases. The CDR3 contains 16 residues. CDR3 protein: CASSQVGRQLGYGYTF. The CDR3 coding sequence is TGCGCCAGCAGCCAAGTAGGACGACAGTTGGGCTATGGCTACACCTTC.

This clone came up many times. CDR3 DNA: TGTGCCACCAGTGATCCACGGGGCGCGGGAGAGCAGTACTTC. As protein: CATSDPRGAGEQYF. The chain links TRBV24-1 to TRBJ2-7; the D gene is possibly TRBD2 (6 bases). The ends were cut back, 3 bases at V and 7 bases at J, with 15 bases in the middle. The CDR3 totals 14 residues. CDR1 and CDR2 (germline): KGHDR, SFDVKD.

The chain is built from TRBV18 and TRBJ2-5; maybe TRBD1 (7 bases). The CDR3 has 14 amino acids. Germline V gene sequence: CDR1 KGHSH, CDR2 LQKENI. With 6 bases removed from V and 4 bases from J, the gap between germline ends came to 15 bases. CDR3 nucleotide sequence: TGTGCCAGCTCTCTACAGGGGAGGTCAGAGACCCAGTACTTC. Protein sequence: CASSLQGRSETQYF.

The rearrangement joins TRBV6-5 to TRBJ1-2, with D possibly being TRBD1 (6 bases). The CDR3 totals 13 residues. The V end lost 6 bases, the J end lost 3 bases, and 11 bases lay between the germline ends. Germline values: CDR1 MNHEY, CDR2 SVGAGI. This CDR3 is CASRHREDYGYTF. In nucleotides, the CDR3 is TGTGCCAGCAGACACAGGGAAGACTATGGCTACACCTTC.

This sequence joins TRBV7-9 and TRBJ1-1; D gene unclear. CDR1 and CDR2 (germline): SEHNR, FQNEAQ (reference sequence). V was clipped by 5 bases and J by 2 bases, with 9 bases between them. The CDR3 covers 13 residues. The CDR3 DNA reads as TGTGCCAGCAGCCGAGGGTCCAACACTGAAGCTTTCTTT. It encodes CASSRGSNTEAFF.